These 4 T cell receptor beta chains were sequenced from one sample in a study of beta chain features in type 1 diabetes. The investigators reverse transcribed all of the isolated RNA, so they sequenced expressed TCRB transcripts. This table comes from immunoSEQ multiplex PCR, and its TCRdb copy is limited to in-frame clones, with some not included. Altogether 200,000 to 250,000 clones are present, 13% to 15% being singletons, with the ten largest covering around 0.025%. Sequencing was done on a sample of naive CD4+ T cells from blood. The source of these receptors is a woman aged 40 to 49 in good health.

This clone was observed a handful of times. This chain connects TRBV6-6 to TRBJ2-3, with 9 bases lining up with TRBD1. The junction had 7 bases not matched to a gene; V was cut back by 8 bases and J by 4 bases. Germline assignment: CDR1 MNHNY and CDR2 SVGAGI (reference sequence). The CDR3 is 14 amino acids. CDR3 DNA sequence: TGTGCCAGCGTGGACAGGGGATTTGCAGATACGCAGTATTTT. Translating it yields CASVDRGFADTQYF.

Only a few counts were recorded for this clone. This chain joins TRBV5-1 and TRBJ2-2; TRBD2 is a possible D gene (5 bases). V lost 0 bases and J lost 5, with 8 bases in between. From germline, CDR1 is SGHRS and CDR2 YFSETQ. This CDR3 is 14 amino acids long. This CDR3 is CASSLVPGTGELFF. The CDR3 bases are TGCGCCAGCAGCTTGGTCCCGGGGACCGGGGAGCTGTTTTTT.

The rearrangement uses TRBV7-2 and TRBJ2-2; no definite D call. CDR3 length: 15 amino acids. The V end lost 1 base, the J end lost 6 bases, and 12 bases lay between the germline ends. Germline values: CDR1 SGHTA, CDR2 FQGNSA. This CDR3 is CASSLVRVLSGELFF. The CDR3, as DNA: TGTGCCAGCAGCTTAGTTCGGGTCCTCTCCGGGGAGCTGTTTTTT.

The sample holds a few counts of this clone. The chain combines TRBV2 with TRBJ2-2, with a weak D call TRBD1 (6 bases). Germline CDR1 reads SNHLY; CDR2 reads FYNNEI. The CDR3 has 14 amino acids. Deletions cut 5 bases from V and 2 bases from J, with 9 bases between. CDR3 sequence: CASSQQGNTGELFF. The CDR3 nucleotides are TGTGCCAGCAGTCAACAGGGTAACACCGGGGAGCTGTTTTTT.